Described below is a single TCR beta chain sequence and its context. The assay was immunoSEQ multiplex PCR, and TCRdb's table has in-frame clones only and misses some. This sample has 60,000 or so clones; more than 85% occur once, and the top ten carry roughly 0.85%. The sample belongs to a study of T cell changes during pregnancy in multiple sclerosis. V was pared by 3 bases and J by 7 bases, with 12 bases between. Germline assignment: CDR1 KGHSH and CDR2 LQKENI. This CDR3 has 14 amino acids. The receptor was isolated from a female donor with multiple sclerosis, enrolled in a pregnancy study. The chain has TRBV18 and TRBJ1-4; the D gene is possibly TRBD1 (6 bases). The sequenced sample was peripheral blood, obtained before pregnancy. DNA of the CDR3: TGTGCCAGCTCACCCCGACAGGATGGTGAAAAACTGTTTTTT. Encoded protein: CASSPRQDGEKLFF.